Reported below is one T cell receptor beta chain. The antigen remains undetermined. The data are from a study of post-analysis software for immune sequencing data. Turning to the study itself: Both relapsing-remitting and secondary progressive multiple sclerosis featured among the disease courses, as did progressive-relapsing multiple sclerosis. Overall study findings and caveats: Compared with controls, patients showed significantly lower normalized Chao1 diversity. Batch-matched samples strongly co-clustered by F measure. About 5 TRBV segments were more frequent in patients than controls; TRBV5-6, TRBV5-1 and TRBV20-1 belonged to this group.

Prepared TCR beta cDNA libraries contained unique molecular identifiers. TCRdb reprocessed the PCR reads via MiXCR and lists one record per CDR3 protein. The sample lists 650,000 to 850,000 distinct CDR3 sequences; 35% to 55% were seen once. Germline lookup yields CDR1 MDHEN and CDR2 SYDVKM. V lost 5 bases and J lost 3, with 17 bases in between. The CDR3 is made up of 15 amino acids. The J gene is TRBJ2-7, the V gene TRBV28; D may be TRBD1 or TRBD2 (7 bases each). The TCR sequence derives from a girl aged 5-17 years with multiple sclerosis. The sequenced sample consisted of blood. The CDR3 nucleotides are TGTGCCAGCAGTGGGGGGGACAGAAGTGTCTACGAGCAGTACTTC. Translating it yields CASSGGDRSVYEQYF.